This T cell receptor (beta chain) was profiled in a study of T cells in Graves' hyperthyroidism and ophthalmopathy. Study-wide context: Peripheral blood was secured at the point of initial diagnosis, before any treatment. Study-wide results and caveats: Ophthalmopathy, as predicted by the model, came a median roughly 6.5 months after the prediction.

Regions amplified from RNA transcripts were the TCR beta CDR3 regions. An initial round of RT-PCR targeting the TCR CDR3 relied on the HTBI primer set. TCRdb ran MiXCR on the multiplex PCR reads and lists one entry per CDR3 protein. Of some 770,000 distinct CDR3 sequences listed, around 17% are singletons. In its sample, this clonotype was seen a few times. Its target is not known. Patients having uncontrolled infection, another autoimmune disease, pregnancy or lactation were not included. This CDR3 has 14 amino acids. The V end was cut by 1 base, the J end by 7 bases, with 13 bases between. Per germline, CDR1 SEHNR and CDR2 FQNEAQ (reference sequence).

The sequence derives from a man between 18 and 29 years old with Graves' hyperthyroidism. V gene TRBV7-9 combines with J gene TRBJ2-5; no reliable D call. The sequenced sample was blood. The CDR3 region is CASSLGRGFGTQYF. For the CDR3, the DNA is TGTGCCAGCAGCTTAGGTCGAGGATTTGGGACCCAGTACTTC.